Each of the 20 T cell receptor beta chains below was sequenced from the same sample in a study of blood T cell repertoires in COVID-19. Profiled with immunoSEQ multiplex PCR; TCRdb holds only in-frame clones, not every one. The sample contains roughly 190,000 clones, roughly 84% of which appear only once. The sample consisted of PBMCs or T cells enriched from blood (not recorded which). The receptors were sampled from a woman aged 25-40 years who had been exposed to COVID-19.

V gene TRBV30 combines with J gene TRBJ2-3, with TRBD1 as a possible D gene (6 bases). Looked up from germline, CDR1 is GTSNPN and CDR2 is SVGIG (reference sequence). The V end lost 0 bases, the J end lost 0 bases, and 13 bases lay between the germline ends. The length of the CDR3 is 16 residues. This chain's CDR3 is CAWSVTGPFSTDTQYF. The CDR3 DNA sequence: TGTGCCTGGAGTGTAACAGGGCCGTTTAGCACAGATACGCAGTATTTT.

The V and J genes are TRBV7-8 and TRBJ1-1; perhaps TRBD1 as D (6 bases). Between the trimmed V and J ends, which lost 7 bases and 3 bases, there was a span of 18 bases. In germline, CDR1 is SGHVS, CDR2 FQNEAQ. The CDR3 is 15 residues long. The CDR3 loop reads CASTLGGAGDTEAFF. For the CDR3, the DNA is TGTGCCAGCACCCTAGGGGGGGCGGGGGACACTGAAGCTTTCTTT.

J is TRBJ2-1 and V is TRBV2, with a possible D match to TRBD1 (5 bases). This CDR3 comprises 13 residues. The V gene lost 3 bases and the J gene lost 6 bases, with 9 bases spanning the gap. Per germline, CDR1 SNHLY and CDR2 FYNNEI. CDR3 sequence (DNA): TGTGCCAGCAGTGACCATCAGGGCAATGAGCAGTTCTTC. This sequence encodes CASSDHQGNEQFF.

This clone was picked up one time. V is TRBV4-1 and J is TRBJ2-1, with D possibly being TRBD2 (6 bases). Per the germline V gene, CDR1 is MGHRA and CDR2 is YSYEKL. The V and J ends lost 4 bases and 0 bases respectively, with 16 bases between them. This CDR3 comprises 17 residues. In DNA form, the CDR3 reads TGCGCCAGCAGCCCCCTTCCTAGCGTAAGCTCCTACAATGAGCAGTTCTTC. Protein sequence: CASSPLPSVSSYNEQFF.

The gene calls are TRBV6-6 and TRBJ2-5; possibly TRBD1 for D (6 bases). This CDR3 contains 14 residues. Deletions cut 3 bases from V and 5 bases from J, with 13 bases between. CDR1 and CDR2 from the germline V gene are MNHNY and SVGAGI (reference sequence). Written as DNA, the CDR3 is TGTGCCAGCAGTTATGAAGGGGGACGGGAGACCCAGTACTTC. Translation gives CASSYEGGRETQYF.

The chain couples TRBV18 to TRBJ2-2, with D unclear. From germline, CDR1 is KGHSH and CDR2 LQKENI. V shed 3 bases and J shed 2 bases, with 13 bases lying between them. This CDR3 comprises 16 residues. This CDR3 is CASSPVAGANTGELFF. CDR3 DNA: TGTGCCAGCTCACCGGTAGCTGGAGCTAACACCGGGGAGCTGTTTTTT.

The chain recombines TRBV14 with TRBJ1-2, with a tentative D call TRBD1 (5 bases). Germline values: CDR1 SGHDN, CDR2 FVKESK. V lost 4 bases and J lost 6, with 15 bases in between. The CDR3 totals 14 residues. The CDR3 nucleotides are TGTGCCAGCAGCCCTTATGGGGGGTTCGATGGCTACACCTTC. Protein product: CASSPYGGFDGYTF.

The chain uses TRBV5-6 and TRBJ2-2; the match to TRBD1 covers 7 bases. CDR3 length equals 18 residues. Germline V gives CDR1 SGHDT, CDR2 YYEEEE. J was trimmed by 3 bases and V by 1 base; bases with no gene match: 12. In DNA form, the CDR3 reads TGTGCCAGCAGCTTGTACCTCACCGGGACAGAAGACACCGGGGAGCTGTTTTTT. Its protein product is CASSLYLTGTEDTGELFF. Using reference TRBV5-6 and TRBJ2-2 for the parts outside the CDR3, the full variable domain is DAGVTQSPTHLIKTRGQQVTLRCSPKSGHDTVSWYQQALGQGPQFIFQYYEEEERQRGNFPDRFSGHQFPNYSSELNVNALLLGDSALYLCASSLYLTGTEDTGELFFGEGSRLTVL.

This clone occurred once. The chain uses TRBV3-1 (or the pseudogene TRBV3-2) and TRBJ1-5, with 8 bases that match TRBD1. The germline CDR1 and CDR2 sequences are LGHDT and YNNKEL (reference sequence). The V segment lost 5 bases and the J segment 4 bases; nucleotides outside the gene matches: 4. The CDR3 consists of 14 residues. The CDR3: CASSLGQVNQPQHF. CDR3 DNA sequence: TGTGCCAGCAGCTTGGGACAGGTGAATCAGCCCCAGCATTTT.

The rearrangement joins TRBV19 to TRBJ2-5; 10 bases align to TRBD2. The CDR3 is made up of 15 amino acids. The germline V gene has CDR1 LNHDA and CDR2 SQIVND (reference sequence). Trimming removed 4 bases from V and 5 bases from J; junction bases left unmatched: 7. DNA for the CDR3: TGTGCCAGTAGTAGGAGCGGGGGGGCCTGGGAGACCCAGTACTTC. This gives the protein CASSRSGGAWETQYF. Supplemented by reference TRBV19 and TRBJ2-5, the full variable domain reads DGGITQSPKYLFRKEGQNVTLSCEQNLNHDAMYWYRQDPGQGLRLIYYSQIVNDFQKGDIAEGYSVSREKKESFPLTVTSAQKNPTAFYLCASSRSGGAWETQYFGPGTRLLVL.

This chain joins TRBV11-2 and TRBJ1-3, with a weak D call TRBD1 (5 bases). Per germline, CDR1 SGHAT and CDR2 FQNNGV. The CDR3 totals 16 residues. V gave up 2 bases and J gave up 0 bases, with 11 bases separating them. CDR3 nucleotide sequence: TGTGCCAGCAGCTTATCACAGGCTTACTCTGGAAACACCATATATTTT. Its translation: CASSLSQAYSGNTIYF.

The chain uses TRBV18 and TRBJ1-1; D might be TRBD1 (5 bases). The CDR3 has 15 amino acids. In germline, CDR1 is KGHSH, CDR2 LQKENI. Trimming left V 6 bases short and J 1 base short, with 15 bases between. The CDR3 region is CASSPREGKNTEAFF. The DNA of the CDR3 is TGTGCCAGCTCCCCCCGGGAGGGGAAGAACACTGAAGCTTTCTTT.

The chain's CDR3 is CASSSQGFSGNTIYF. The CDR3, as DNA: TGTGCCAGCAGCTCACAGGGGTTTTCTGGAAACACCATATATTTT. The rearrangement links TRBV11-2 to TRBJ1-3; TRBD1 aligns across 7 bases. The CDR3 runs to 15 residues. From germline, CDR1 is SGHAT and CDR2 FQNNGV. The V gene end was trimmed by 4 bases and the J gene end by 1 base; junction bases not matched to a gene: 4. Variable domain in full (rest from reference TRBV11-2 and TRBJ1-3): EAGVAQSPRYKIIEKRQSVAFWCNPISGHATLYWYQQILGQGPKLLIQFQNNGVVDDSQLPKDRFSAERLKGVDSTLKIQPAKLEDSAVYLCASSSQGFSGNTIYFGEGSWLTVV.

The V and J genes are TRBV15 and TRBJ2-1; TRBD1 might be the D (6 bases). This CDR3 spans 13 amino acids. Germline CDR1 LNHNV, CDR2 YYDKDF (reference sequence). Trimming took 4 bases from V and 7 from J, leaving 11 bases between them. In nucleotides, the CDR3 is TGTGCCACCAGCACACCAGGGGAAAATGAGCAGTTCTTC. Its translation: CATSTPGENEQFF.

The J gene is TRBJ1-1, the V gene TRBV19; D may be TRBD1 (5 bases). V was pared by 5 bases and J by 6 bases, with 16 bases between. CDR3 size: 14 residues. In germline, CDR1 is LNHDA, CDR2 SQIVND (reference sequence). The CDR3 DNA reads as TGTGCCAGTAGTCTGAACAGGTGGGGGGCTGAAGCTTTCTTT. Amino acid sequence: CASSLNRWGAEAFF.

This clone was observed many times. The V call is TRBV18, the J call TRBJ2-7; maybe TRBD1 (6 bases). CDR3 length: 15 amino acids. Germline V lookup: CDR1 KGHSH, CDR2 LQKENI. With 1 base removed from V and 2 bases from J, the gap between germline ends came to 12 bases. CDR3 sequence: CASSPRGQPTYEQYF. CDR3 DNA: TGTGCCAGCTCACCACGGGGGCAACCAACCTACGAGCAGTACTTC.

This chain connects TRBV3-1 (or the pseudogene TRBV3-2) to TRBJ2-5; D is unclear. The ends were cut back, 4 bases at V and 5 bases at J, with 8 bases in the middle. The germline gives CDR1 LGHDT, CDR2 YNNKEL (reference sequence). The CDR3 extends over 12 amino acids. CDR3 coding DNA: TGTGCCAGCAGCCGGAGTGGGGAGACCCAGTACTTC. Protein sequence: CASSRSGETQYF.

The chain is built from TRBV7-8 and TRBJ2-5; 8 nucleotides agree with TRBD2. V lost 1 base and J lost 2; bases outside the gene matches: 6. The V gene's germline CDR1 is SGHVS and CDR2 FQNEAQ. The CDR3 spans 16 residues. DNA of the CDR3: TGTGCCAGCAGCTTAGGAATTAGCGGGGATCAAGAGACCCAGTACTTC. Its translation is CASSLGISGDQETQYF.

About this clone itself: In the same sample, other DNA sequences code for this CDR3. The chain links TRBV2 to TRBJ2-7; TRBD1 matches 8 bases. The CDR3 is made up of 13 amino acids. Trimming took 6 bases from V and 3 from J; bases not matched to a gene: 4. Germline CDR1 is SNHLY and CDR2 is FYNNEI. CDR3: CASSNGQGYEQYF. In nucleotides, the CDR3 is TGTGCCAGCAGCAATGGACAGGGCTACGAGCAGTACTTC.

The chain joins TRBV6-5 to TRBJ1-3; the match to TRBD1 covers 7 bases. Germline V gene data show CDR1 as MNHEY and CDR2 as SVGAGI. CDR3 length: 14 residues. The junction had 3 bases not matched to a gene; V was cut back by 5 bases and J by 2 bases. The CDR3: CASSQTGTGNTIYF. CDR3 in DNA: TGTGCCAGCAGTCAGACAGGGACTGGAAACACCATATATTTT.